The 23 T cell receptor beta chains reported below all come from one sample, sequenced in a study of kidney transplant recipient with SARS-CoV-2 infection. TCRdb recomputed calls from the reads with MiXCR, one row per CDR3 protein. The profile covers 200,000 to 300,000 distinct CDR3 sequences, with 25% to 30% appearing a single time and about 7% taken by the ten largest. The starting material was a blood sample, obtained at baseline and around day 120 from a kidney transplant recipient. The source of these receptors is a young adult male patient who had COVID-19 and was a kidney transplant recipient. Some T cells may have originated in the graft donor.

The V and J genes are TRBV19 and TRBJ2-1; D is perhaps TRBD2 (5 bases). The V end was cut by 3 bases, the J end by 7 bases, with 7 bases between. This CDR3 contains 12 residues. The germline V gene has CDR1 LNHDA and CDR2 SQIVND (reference sequence). CDR3 DNA: TGTGCCAGTAGTATTACTAGGAATGAGCAGTTCTTC. Translating gives CASSITRNEQFF.

This clonotype was seen many times. V is TRBV6-5 and J is TRBJ2-3; 8 bases are shared with TRBD1. Germline CDR1 and CDR2: MNHEY and SVGAGI. J was trimmed by 6 bases and V by 5 bases; bases with no gene match: 7. The CDR3 consists of 14 residues. For the CDR3, the DNA is TGTGCCAGCAGTAGAAACAGGGGGATGGATACGCAGTATTTT. It is translated as CASSRNRGMDTQYF.

With respect to this clonotype: This may stem from a read error, because a much larger clone lies one nucleotide away. This CDR3 fails to terminate in the conserved phenylalanine or tryptophan, so it likely reflects a read error. The DNA of the CDR3 is TGCAGTGCTACGCAACGCCTTGGGGTTTATAGCAATCAGCCCCAGCATCTT. This sequence encodes CSATQRLGVYSNQPQHL. This chain connects TRBV20-1 to TRBJ1-5; D is unclear. The V end was cut by 4 bases, the J end by 0 bases, with 19 bases between. This CDR3 is built from 17 residues. CDR1 and CDR2 (germline): DFQATT, SNEGSKA (reference sequence).

As for this clonotype: This may arise from a read error, as a much more abundant clone is one base away. This chain connects TRBV6-6 to TRBJ1-2, with D hard to call. CDR1 and CDR2 from the germline V gene are MNHNY and SVGAGI (reference sequence). CDR3 length equals 17 residues. The CDR3 DNA is TGTGCCAGCAGTACGCATCGAGGTGGGAGAAAGACCTATGGCTACGCCTTC. As protein: CASSTHRGGRKTYGYAF.

On this clonotype: This may be a read error: a much more frequent sequence differs by one nucleotide. This is likely a read error, given that the CDR3 carries no conserved phenylalanine or tryptophan at its end. The V call is TRBV12-3 or TRBV12-4, the J call TRBJ1-2; D not resolved. CDR3 length equals 17 residues. V dropped 4 bases and J dropped 4 bases, with 22 bases sitting between them. In nucleotides, the CDR3 is TGTGCCAGCAGTTATCTTAACAGCTTCCGAAAGACCTATGGCTACACCATC. Its protein is CASSYLNSFRKTYGYTI.

As concerns this clonotype: Germline is not matched at one junction end, which may reflect a read error. This CDR3 reads CAGSQGTGYGYTF. The CDR3, as DNA: TGCGCCGGCAGCCAAGGGACTGGTTATGGCTACACCTTC. The chain carries TRBV4-1 and TRBJ1-2, with D maybe TRBD1 (5 bases). Per germline, CDR1 MGHRA and CDR2 YSYEKL. This CDR3 region has 13 residues.

In this sample, this clonotype turned up many times. V gene TRBV4-1 combines with J gene TRBJ1-6; perhaps TRBD1 as D (5 bases). The CDR3 contains 16 residues. Germline CDR1 and CDR2: MGHRA and YSYEKL. Trimming pared 1 base from V and 1 base from J, leaving 8 bases between. The CDR3 loop is CASSQGGESYNSPLHF. In nucleotides, the CDR3 is TGCGCCAGCAGCCAAGGAGGGGAATCCTATAATTCACCCCTCCACTTT.

A few counts support this clonotype. The chain combines TRBV6-4 with TRBJ1-2; D not certain. This CDR3 has 17 residues. The germline CDR1 and CDR2 sequences are MRHNA and SNTAGT. With 5 bases removed from V and 4 bases from J, the gap between germline ends came to 23 bases. The CDR3 is CASSYYVSHGKTYGYTF. CDR3 coding DNA: TGTGCCAGCAGTTATTACGTCTCACACGGAAAGACCTATGGCTACACCTTC.

Details on this clonotype: A much bigger clone sits one base away, suggesting this may be a read error. The gene calls are TRBV4-1 and TRBJ1-4, with D unclear. CDR3 length: 17 residues. Germline V gene lookup returns CDR1 MGHRA and CDR2 YSYEKL. The CDR3 region is CASSQGVPGSANEKLLF. The CDR3 DNA reads TGCGCCAGCAGCCAAGGAGTCCCTGGAAGCGCTAATGAAAAACTGCTTTTT.

In this sample, this clonotype turned up many times. Its ends do not fully match the called genes, so a read error is possible. The rearrangement joins TRBV28 to TRBJ1-6; D might be TRBD1 (5 bases). CDR1 and CDR2 (germline): MDHEN, SYDVKM. The CDR3 is 14 amino acids. DNA for the CDR3: TGTGCAAGCAGGGTGGCCGGGGCCTATTCACCCCTCCACTTT. Its protein product is CASRVAGAYSPLHF.

This clonotype was counted ten times or more. V and J are TRBV5-1 and TRBJ2-7; TRBD1 is a possible D gene (5 bases). In germline, CDR1 is SGHRS, CDR2 YFSETQ. V was shortened by 2 bases and J by 1 base, with 7 bases between the two germline ends. The CDR3 has 13 residues. The CDR3 spells CASSFDSSYEQYF. In DNA form, the CDR3 reads TGCGCCAGCAGCTTCGACAGTTCCTACGAGCAGTACTTC.

This clonotype was seen many times. V is TRBV5-4 and J is TRBJ1-2; the D is unclear. This CDR3 is built from 16 residues. V was pared by 6 bases and J by 4 bases, with 22 bases between. The germline gives CDR1 SGHNT, CDR2 YYREEE (reference sequence). The CDR3 DNA follows: TGTGCCAGCAAACTGGGCGTACCAGGAAAGACCTATGGCTACACCTTC. Translated: CASKLGVPGKTYGYTF.

Note on this clonotype: This sequence may be a read error, since a much larger clone differs from it by one base. This sequence joins TRBV7-6 and TRBJ2-2, with TRBD2 matching over 10 bases. Germline V gives CDR1 SGHVS, CDR2 FNYEAQ. The CDR3 totals 15 residues. CDR3 in amino acids: CAGSRSGGAHGELFF. CDR3 DNA sequence: TGTGCCGGCAGTCGGAGCGGGGGGGCCCACGGGGAGCTGTTTTTT.

The table lists this clonotype with a few counts. This chain connects TRBV19 to TRBJ2-2, with 8 positions matching TRBD1. Trimming at V came to 6 bases and at J to 6 bases, leaving 6 bases not matched to a gene. CDR3 length: 14 residues. Germline lookup yields CDR1 LNHDA and CDR2 SQIVND (reference sequence). CDR3 in amino acids: CASSGLQGAGELFF. DNA for the CDR3: TGTGCCAGTAGCGGACTACAGGGGGCCGGGGAGCTGTTTTTT.

This clonotype has at least ten counts. V is TRBV2 and J is TRBJ1-1; D remains unclear. Per germline, CDR1 SNHLY and CDR2 FYNNEI. Trimming took 6 bases from V and 1 from J, leaving 15 bases between them. The CDR3 contains 15 residues. This CDR3 is CASSRKGGANTEAFF. The CDR3 bases are TGTGCCAGCAGCCGGAAAGGCGGTGCGAACACTGAAGCTTTCTTT.

This clonotype was found many times. The chain uses TRBV7-6 and TRBJ2-1, with a weak D call TRBD2 (6 bases). Looked up from germline, CDR1 is SGHVS and CDR2 is FNYEAQ. The CDR3 is made up of 15 amino acids. V gave up 1 base and J gave up 7 bases, with 14 bases separating them. CDR3 sequence: CASSLGDSGGNEQFF. CDR3 DNA sequence: TGTGCCAGCAGCTTAGGGGACTCAGGTGGAAATGAGCAGTTCTTC.

This clonotype showed up just a few times. The chain employs TRBV7-7 and TRBJ1-2; D gene uncertain. V was cut by 4 bases and J by 4 bases, with 22 bases left in between. CDR3 length: 17 amino acids. Germline V CDR1 and CDR2: SSHAT, FNYEAQ (reference sequence). CDR3 coding DNA: TGTGCCAGCAGCTGTTGCAGTAAGTGCCGAAAGACCTATGGCTACACCTTC. Protein: CASSCCSKCRKTYGYTF. Looking up the rest from reference TRBV7-7 and TRBJ1-2 gives the full variable domain: GAGVSQSPRYKVTKRGQDVTLRCDPISSHATLYWYQQALGQGPEFLTYFNYEAQPDKSGLPSDRFSAERPEGSISTLTIQRTEQRDSAMYRCASSCCSKCRKTYGYTFGSGTRLTVV.

This clonotype showed up many times. For the CDR3, the DNA is TGTGCCAGCAGTGAACAGGGTCAGGGTGAAGCTTTCTTT. Amino acid sequence: CASSEQGQGEAFF. This chain uses TRBV2 with TRBJ1-1, with a tentative D call TRBD1 (5 bases). The CDR3 extends over 13 amino acids. V lost 2 bases to trimming and J lost 7 bases, with 11 bases between them. Germline CDR1 is SNHLY and CDR2 is FYNNEI.

V usage is TRBV12-3 or TRBV12-4 and J usage is TRBJ2-5, with 8 bases aligning to TRBD2. The CDR3 has 13 residues. V was clipped by 4 bases and J by 6 bases; unmatched bases: 4. CDR3 amino acids: CASSSGGSQTQYF. The CDR3 region has the DNA TGTGCCAGCAGTTCGGGGGGGAGTCAGACCCAGTACTTC.

This clonotype appeared many times. This chain joins TRBV6-5 and TRBJ1-2, with a weak D call TRBD1 (5 bases). The CDR3 consists of 14 residues. The germline V and J ends were trimmed by 6 bases and 9 bases, with 20 bases remaining between them. The germline gives CDR1 MNHEY, CDR2 SVGAGI. Here the CDR3 DNA reads TGTGCCAGCAGACCTCCGGGACTGGGAGACCGCTACACCTTC. Amino acid sequence: CASRPPGLGDRYTF.

As regards this clonotype: Being one base from a much bigger clone, this may be a read error. The V call is TRBV5-1, the J call TRBJ2-1; 9 bases are shared with TRBD1. Per the germline V gene, CDR1 is SGHRS and CDR2 is YFSETQ. V was clipped by 4 bases and J by 11 bases; unmatched bases: 10. The CDR3 is 14 amino acids. The CDR3 bases are TGCGCCAGCAGCCGACAGGGGGTAAGGGATAAGCAGTTCTTC. Translated: CASSRQGVRDKQFF.

For this clonotype: This may stem from a read error, because a much larger clone lies one nucleotide away. The chain is built from TRBV3-1 and TRBJ1-2, with D unresolved. The germline CDR1 and CDR2 sequences are LGHDT and YNNKEL (reference sequence). This CDR3 spans 17 amino acids. Trimming pared 5 bases from V and 4 bases from J, leaving 23 bases between. CDR3 loop: CASSGEYTLRKTYGYTF. The CDR3 region has the DNA TGTGCCAGCAGCGGCGAGTACACCCTTCGAAAGACCTATGGCTACACCTTC.

This clonotype was counted many times. The chain has TRBV7-8 and TRBJ2-7; either TRBD1 or TRBD2 may supply D (5 bases each). The germline V gene has CDR1 SGHVS and CDR2 FQNEAQ. The CDR3 totals 14 residues. V gave up 5 bases and J gave up 0 bases, with 11 bases separating them. The CDR3 bases are TGTGCCAGCAGCCTGGGACCGTCCTCCTACGAGCAGTACTTC. Amino acid sequence: CASSLGPSSYEQYF.